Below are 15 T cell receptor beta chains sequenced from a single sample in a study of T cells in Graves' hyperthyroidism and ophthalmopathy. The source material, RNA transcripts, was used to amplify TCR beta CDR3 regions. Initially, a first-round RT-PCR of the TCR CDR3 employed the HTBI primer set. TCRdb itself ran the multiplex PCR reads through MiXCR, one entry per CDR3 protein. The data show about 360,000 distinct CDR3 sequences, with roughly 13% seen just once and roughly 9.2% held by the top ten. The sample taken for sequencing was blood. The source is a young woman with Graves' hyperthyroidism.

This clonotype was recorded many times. In DNA, the CDR3 is TGCGCCAGCAGCTTGGGGGACAGGGAGGGGGCCTACGAGCAGTACTTC. This sequence encodes CASSLGDREGAYEQYF. V is TRBV5-1 and J is TRBJ2-7; 9 bases are shared with TRBD1. The CDR3 totals 16 residues. CDR1 is SGHRS and CDR2 is YFSETQ in the germline V gene. The trim removed 0 bases at V and 2 bases at J, leaving 6 bases unmatched. The full variable domain, completed using reference TRBV5-1 and TRBJ2-7, is KAGVTQTPRYLIKTRGQQVTLSCSPISGHRSVSWYQQTPGQGLQFLFEYFSETQRNKGNFPGRFSGRQFSNSRSEMNVSTLELGDSALYLCASSLGDREGAYEQYFGPGTRLTVT.

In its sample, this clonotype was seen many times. The CDR3 DNA sequence: TGTGCCACCCGGGACAGTTCTCCCACAGATACGCAGTATTTT. Its protein is CATRDSSPTDTQYF. The V gene is TRBV24-1, the J gene TRBJ2-3, with 7 positions matching TRBD1. The CDR3 covers 14 residues. After removal of 9 bases from V and 2 bases from J, the junction contained 7 bases not matched to a gene. Looked up from germline, CDR1 is KGHDR and CDR2 is SFDVKD.

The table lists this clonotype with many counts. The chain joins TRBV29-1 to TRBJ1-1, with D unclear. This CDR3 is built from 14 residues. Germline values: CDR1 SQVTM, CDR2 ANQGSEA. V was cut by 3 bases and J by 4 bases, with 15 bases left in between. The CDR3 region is CSVEAGAWGTEAFF. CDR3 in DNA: TGCAGCGTTGAGGCGGGTGCCTGGGGCACTGAAGCTTTCTTT.

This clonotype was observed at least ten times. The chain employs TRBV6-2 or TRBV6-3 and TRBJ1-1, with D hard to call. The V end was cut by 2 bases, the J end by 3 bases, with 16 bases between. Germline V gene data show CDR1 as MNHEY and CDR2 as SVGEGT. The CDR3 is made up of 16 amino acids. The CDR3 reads CASSYTPFQLDTEAFF. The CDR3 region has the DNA TGTGCCAGCAGTTACACCCCGTTCCAGTTGGACACTGAAGCTTTCTTT.

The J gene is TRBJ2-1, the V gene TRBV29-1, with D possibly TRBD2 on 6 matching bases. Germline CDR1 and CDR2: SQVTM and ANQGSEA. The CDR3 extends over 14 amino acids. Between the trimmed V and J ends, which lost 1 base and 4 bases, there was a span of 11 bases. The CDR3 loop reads CSVEGPGSYNEQFF. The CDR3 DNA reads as TGCAGCGTTGAAGGACCCGGGAGTTACAATGAGCAGTTCTTC.

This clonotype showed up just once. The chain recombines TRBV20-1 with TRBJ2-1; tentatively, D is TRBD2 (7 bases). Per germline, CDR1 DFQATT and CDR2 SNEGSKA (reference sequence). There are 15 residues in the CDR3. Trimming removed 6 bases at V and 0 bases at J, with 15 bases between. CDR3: CSAREGGASYNEQFF. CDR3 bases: TGCAGTGCCCGAGAGGGGGGGGCCTCCTACAATGAGCAGTTCTTC.

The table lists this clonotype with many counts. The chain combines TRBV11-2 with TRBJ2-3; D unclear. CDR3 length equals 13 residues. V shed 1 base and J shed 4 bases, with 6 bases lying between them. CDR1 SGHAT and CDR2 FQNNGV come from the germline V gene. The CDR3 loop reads CASSLGPPDTQYF. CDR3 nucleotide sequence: TGTGCCAGCAGCTTAGGTCCGCCAGATACGCAGTATTTT.

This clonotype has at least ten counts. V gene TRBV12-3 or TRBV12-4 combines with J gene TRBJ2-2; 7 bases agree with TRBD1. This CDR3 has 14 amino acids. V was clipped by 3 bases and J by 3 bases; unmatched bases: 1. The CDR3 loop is CASSFQGDTGELFF. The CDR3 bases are TGTGCCAGCAGTTTTCAGGGGGACACCGGGGAGCTGTTTTTT.

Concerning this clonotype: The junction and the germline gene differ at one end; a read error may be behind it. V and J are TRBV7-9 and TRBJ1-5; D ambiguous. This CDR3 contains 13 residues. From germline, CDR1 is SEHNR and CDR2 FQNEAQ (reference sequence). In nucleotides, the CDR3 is TGTGCCAGCAGCCCCGGTAGCAATCAGCCCCGGCATTTT. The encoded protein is CASSPGSNQPRHF.

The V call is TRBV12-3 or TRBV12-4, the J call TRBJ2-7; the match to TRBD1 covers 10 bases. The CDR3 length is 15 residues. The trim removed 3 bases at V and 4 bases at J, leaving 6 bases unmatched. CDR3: CASSLTGGAGYEQYF. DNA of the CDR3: TGTGCCAGCAGTTTGACAGGGGGCGCAGGGTACGAGCAGTACTTC.

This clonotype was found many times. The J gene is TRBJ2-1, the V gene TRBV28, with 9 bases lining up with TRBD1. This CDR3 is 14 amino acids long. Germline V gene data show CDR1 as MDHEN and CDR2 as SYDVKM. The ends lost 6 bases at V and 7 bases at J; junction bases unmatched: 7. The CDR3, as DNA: TGTGCCAGCAGGGGGATAGGGACAGGGAATGAGCAGTTCTTC. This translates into CASRGIGTGNEQFF.

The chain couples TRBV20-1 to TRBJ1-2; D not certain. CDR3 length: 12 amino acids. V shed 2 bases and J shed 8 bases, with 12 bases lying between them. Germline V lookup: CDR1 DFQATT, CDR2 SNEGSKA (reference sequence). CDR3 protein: CSARNPTRGYTF. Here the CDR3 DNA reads TGCAGTGCTAGAAATCCGACTCGCGGCTACACCTTC.

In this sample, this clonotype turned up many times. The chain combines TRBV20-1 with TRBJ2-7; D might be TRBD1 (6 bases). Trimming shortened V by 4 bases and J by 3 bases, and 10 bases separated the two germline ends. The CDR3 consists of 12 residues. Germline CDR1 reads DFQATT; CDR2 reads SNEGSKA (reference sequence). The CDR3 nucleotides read TGCAGTGCTACCCGGGACAACTACGAGCAGTACTTC. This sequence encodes CSATRDNYEQYF.

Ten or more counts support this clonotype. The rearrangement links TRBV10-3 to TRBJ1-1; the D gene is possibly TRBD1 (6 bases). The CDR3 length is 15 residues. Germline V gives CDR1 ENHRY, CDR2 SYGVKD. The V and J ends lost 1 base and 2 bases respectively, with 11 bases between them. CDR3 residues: CAISEWGGPNTEAFF. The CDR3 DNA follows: TGTGCCATCAGTGAGTGGGGGGGCCCCAACACTGAAGCTTTCTTT.

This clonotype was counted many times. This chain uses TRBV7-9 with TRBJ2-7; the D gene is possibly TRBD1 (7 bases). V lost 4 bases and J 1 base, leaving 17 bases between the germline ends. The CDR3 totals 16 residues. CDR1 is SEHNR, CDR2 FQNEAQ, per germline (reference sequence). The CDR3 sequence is CASSSQGGVGSYEQYF. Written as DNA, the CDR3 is TGTGCCAGCAGCTCCCAGGGGGGAGTAGGGTCCTACGAGCAGTACTTC.